The 18 T cell receptor beta chains below were found in one sample sequenced in a study of shared clonotypes between healthy human individuals. The assay was immunoSEQ multiplex PCR, and TCRdb's table has in-frame clones only and misses some. The sample includes more than 2,000,000 clones, 90% to 95% of them seen just once. Sequencing was done on a sample of naive CD4+ T cells from PBMCs. Noted subset: CD45RA+ positively selected. All receptors derive from a man between 18 and 29 years old in good health. Some clones in this sample may be carry-over from other donors' samples.

CDR3 loop: CASRYSGTSGSNEQFF. CDR3 in DNA: TGTGCCAGCAGATATTCCGGGACTAGCGGTTCAAATGAGCAGTTCTTC. V and J are TRBV7-2 and TRBJ2-1, with 11 bases that match TRBD2. The V gene's germline CDR1 is SGHTA and CDR2 FQGNSA. Unmatched junction bases numbered 11, after V lost 6 bases and J lost 7 bases. The length of the CDR3 is 16 residues. The full variable domain, rest sourced from reference TRBV7-2 and TRBJ2-1, is GAGVSQSPSNKVTEKGKDVELRCDPISGHTALYWYRQSLGQGLEFLIYFQGNSAPDKSGLPSDRFSAERTGGSVSTLTIQRTQQEDSAVYLCASRYSGTSGSNEQFFGPGTRLTVL.

The chain combines TRBV7-9 with TRBJ2-2; D remains ambiguous. V was cut by 0 bases and J by 6 bases, with 11 bases left in between. The CDR3 has 15 amino acids. CDR1 is SEHNR and CDR2 is FQNEAQ in the germline V gene (reference sequence). Here the CDR3 DNA reads TGTGCCAGCAGCTTAGCCCCGGTTAACCCCGGGGAGCTGTTTTTT. Protein product: CASSLAPVNPGELFF. The whole variable domain, remainder taken from reference TRBV7-9 and TRBJ2-2, is DTGVSQNPRHKITKRGQNVTFRCDPISEHNRLYWYRQTLGQGPEFLTYFQNEAQLEKSRLLSDRFSAERPKGSFSTLEIQRTEQGDSAMYLCASSLAPVNPGELFFGEGSRLTVL.

The chain carries TRBV5-4 and TRBJ2-1; D ambiguous. The CDR3 has 16 amino acids. Germline V gene sequence: CDR1 SGHNT, CDR2 YYREEE (reference sequence). V lost 1 base to trimming and J lost 0 bases, with 11 bases between them. DNA for the CDR3: TGTGCCAGCAGCTTGATGGCCTTCAGCTCCTACAATGAGCAGTTCTTC. It translates to CASSLMAFSSYNEQFF.

This clone came up once. V and J are TRBV5-4 and TRBJ2-1; no firm D call. This CDR3 spans 13 amino acids. CDR1 and CDR2 (germline): SGHNT, YYREEE (reference sequence). The germline V and J ends were trimmed by 2 bases and 4 bases, with 7 bases remaining between them. CDR3 bases: TGTGCCAGCAGCTTCCCACCTTACAATGAGCAGTTCTTC. Protein product: CASSFPPYNEQFF.

The chain has TRBV19 and TRBJ1-2; 9 bases align to TRBD1. The J segment lost 3 bases and the V segment lost 4 bases, leaving 6 bases of the junction unmatched. CDR1 is LNHDA, CDR2 SQIVND, per germline (reference sequence). This CDR3 region has 15 residues. The CDR3 nucleotides are TGTGCCAGTAGTACAAAACAGGGGGCAGACTATGGCTACACCTTC. Encoded protein: CASSTKQGADYGYTF.

The genes are TRBV28 and TRBJ2-7; 8 bases map to TRBD2. Germline V gene data show CDR1 as MDHEN and CDR2 as SYDVKM. The CDR3 covers 15 residues. The V gene end was trimmed by 5 bases and the J gene end by 5 bases; junction bases not matched to a gene: 11. This chain's CDR3 is CASSLGWAGGNEQYF. CDR3 coding DNA: TGTGCCAGCAGTCTGGGATGGGCGGGAGGAAACGAGCAGTACTTC.

The CDR3 sequence: CSVEISAVPNEKLFF. The CDR3 nucleotides are TGCAGCGTTGAAATTTCAGCGGTGCCTAATGAAAAACTGTTTTTT. The rearrangement links TRBV29-1 to TRBJ1-4; D unclear. The CDR3 sequence is 15 residues long. Trimming removed 2 bases from V and 3 bases from J, with 13 bases in between. Germline V CDR1 and CDR2: SQVTM, ANQGSEA.

The chain recombines TRBV4-1 with TRBJ2-1, with D maybe TRBD2 (5 bases). Trimming stripped 0 bases from V and 5 bases from J, with 14 bases between. This CDR3 region has 16 residues. CDR1 and CDR2 (germline): MGHRA, YSYEKL. CDR3 sequence (DNA): TGCGCCAGCAGCCAAGAAGCGGCTAGGTTCAACAATGAGCAGTTCTTC. It translates to CASSQEAARFNNEQFF.

This sequence joins TRBV5-1 and TRBJ2-7; D might be TRBD1 (6 bases). This CDR3 has 15 amino acids. Germline V gives CDR1 SGHRS, CDR2 YFSETQ. Trimming left V 0 bases short and J 6 bases short, with 16 bases between. CDR3 amino acids: CASSLGGQGLTEQYF. As DNA, the CDR3 is TGCGCCAGCAGCTTGGGGGGGCAGGGCCTTACCGAGCAGTACTTC.

The rearrangement joins TRBV5-1 to TRBJ2-1, with D perhaps matching TRBD2 (5 bases). The CDR3 sequence is 13 residues long. The germline CDR1 and CDR2 sequences are SGHRS and YFSETQ. Trimming stripped 5 bases from V and 7 bases from J, with 13 bases between. CDR3 amino acids: CASRQTIGNEQFF. CDR3 nucleotides: TGCGCCAGCAGGCAGACTATCGGGAATGAGCAGTTCTTC.

CDR3 residues: CASSWGTMAEKLFF. DNA for the CDR3: TGCGCCAGCAGCTGGGGGACCATGGCCGAAAAACTGTTTTTT. The genes are TRBV5-1 and TRBJ1-4; D is possibly TRBD1 (5 bases). Trimming shortened V by 3 bases and J by 8 bases, and 14 bases separated the two germline ends. This CDR3 is 14 amino acids long. Germline V gene lookup returns CDR1 SGHRS and CDR2 YFSETQ.

The chain joins TRBV18 to TRBJ2-1, with a possible D match to TRBD2 (6 bases). CDR3 size: 11 residues. The V gene's germline CDR1 is KGHSH and CDR2 LQKENI. V was trimmed by 5 bases and J by 12 bases, leaving 11 bases between them. In DNA form, the CDR3 reads TGTGCCAGCTCAGCGGGGCAAGGGCAGTTCTTC. As protein: CASSAGQGQFF.

The chain carries TRBV11-2 and TRBJ2-7; D might be TRBD1 (5 bases). Germline V gene sequence: CDR1 SGHAT, CDR2 FQNNGV. The V end was cut by 2 bases, the J end by 2 bases, with 10 bases between. The CDR3 length is 14 residues. As DNA, the CDR3 is TGTGCCAGCAGCTTAATCAGGGTTCCCTACGAGCAGTACTTC. It is translated as CASSLIRVPYEQYF.

The chain couples TRBV2 to TRBJ2-5; no definite D call. The CDR3 consists of 14 residues. V was trimmed by 4 bases and J by 5 bases, leaving 14 bases between them. Per germline, CDR1 SNHLY and CDR2 FYNNEI. In DNA form, the CDR3 reads TGTGCCAGCAGTGGAGTCGACCGTTACGAGACCCAGTACTTC. Encoded protein: CASSGVDRYETQYF.

The V gene is TRBV28, the J gene TRBJ1-2; TRBD1 aligns across 7 bases. V dropped 5 bases and J dropped 5; count of bases not matched to a gene: 14. CDR1 is MDHEN, CDR2 SYDVKM, per germline. The CDR3 runs to 16 residues. As DNA, the CDR3 is TGTGCCAGCAGTCCTTTGGGGCCCGCGACAGGGTATGGCTACACCTTC. Translation gives CASSPLGPATGYGYTF.

V and J are TRBV11-2 and TRBJ1-3, with D perhaps matching TRBD1 (5 bases). V was trimmed by 8 bases and J by 2 bases, leaving 22 bases between them. From germline, CDR1 is SGHAT and CDR2 FQNNGV. This CDR3 comprises 17 residues. The CDR3 DNA reads as TGTGCCAGCCGACTCAGCTGGGGTCTGGGGGCTGGAAACACCATATATTTT. Protein: CASRLSWGLGAGNTIYF. Full variable domain (remainder filled in from reference TRBV11-2 and TRBJ1-3): EAGVAQSPRYKIIEKRQSVAFWCNPISGHATLYWYQQILGQGPKLLIQFQNNGVVDDSQLPKDRFSAERLKGVDSTLKIQPAKLEDSAVYLCASRLSWGLGAGNTIYFGEGSWLTVV.

V and J are TRBV5-1 and TRBJ1-1; a possible D gene is TRBD1 (5 bases). V lost 4 bases, J lost 4 bases, and 17 bases lay in between. CDR1 is SGHRS and CDR2 is YFSETQ in the germline V gene. The CDR3 sequence is 15 residues long. This chain's CDR3 is CASSPVSGVGTEAFF. For the CDR3, the DNA is TGCGCCAGCAGCCCAGTTTCGGGGGTGGGCACTGAAGCTTTCTTT.

The chain has TRBV4-3 and TRBJ1-5; no firm D call. Germline CDR1 and CDR2: LGHNA and YSLEER. The CDR3 spans 15 residues. V was trimmed by 0 bases and J by 6 bases, leaving 12 bases between them. CDR3 in amino acids: CASSQELGRTQPQHF. The CDR3 DNA reads TGCGCCAGCAGCCAAGAACTTGGCAGGACTCAGCCCCAGCATTTT.